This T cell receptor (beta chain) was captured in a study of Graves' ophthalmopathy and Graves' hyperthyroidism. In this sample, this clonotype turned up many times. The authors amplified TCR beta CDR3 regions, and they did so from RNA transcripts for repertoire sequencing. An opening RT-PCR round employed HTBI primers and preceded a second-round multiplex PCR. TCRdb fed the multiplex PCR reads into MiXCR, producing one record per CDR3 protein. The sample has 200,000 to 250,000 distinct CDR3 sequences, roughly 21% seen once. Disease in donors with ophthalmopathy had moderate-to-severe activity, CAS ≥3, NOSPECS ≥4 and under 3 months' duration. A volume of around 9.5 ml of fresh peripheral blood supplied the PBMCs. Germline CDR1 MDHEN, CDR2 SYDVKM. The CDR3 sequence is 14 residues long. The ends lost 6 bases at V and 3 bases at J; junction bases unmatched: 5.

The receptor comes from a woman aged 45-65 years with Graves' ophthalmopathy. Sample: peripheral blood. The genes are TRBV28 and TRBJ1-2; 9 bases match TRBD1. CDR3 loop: CASRAQGADYGYTF. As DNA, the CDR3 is TGTGCCAGCAGAGCACAGGGGGCTGACTATGGCTACACCTTC.